Below, one T cell receptor beta chain is given with its context. Germline V gene lookup returns CDR1 SEHNR and CDR2 FQNEAQ (reference sequence). The CDR3 runs 13 residues. Trimming removed 5 bases from V and 5 bases from J, with 10 bases in between. As originally analysed: Researchers report that nucleated cell counts were estimated from reference gene primer amplification. The method was immunoSEQ multiplex PCR; TCRdb's version includes in-frame clones alone and lacks a portion of them. V and J calls plus clone size are reproduced from that table; the DNA served to infer D and trimming. The repertoire holds 270,000 or so clones, with approximately 84% as singletons. This specimen belongs to a study of blood T cell repertoires in COVID-19.

This chain joins TRBV7-9 and TRBJ2-1, with D uncertain. The clonotype originates from a human donor in a cohort sampled during active COVID-19. The material sequenced was peripheral blood. CDR3 bases: TGTGCCAGCAGCCCCCCAGCGAACAATGAGCAGTTCTTC. Translated: CASSPPANNEQFF.